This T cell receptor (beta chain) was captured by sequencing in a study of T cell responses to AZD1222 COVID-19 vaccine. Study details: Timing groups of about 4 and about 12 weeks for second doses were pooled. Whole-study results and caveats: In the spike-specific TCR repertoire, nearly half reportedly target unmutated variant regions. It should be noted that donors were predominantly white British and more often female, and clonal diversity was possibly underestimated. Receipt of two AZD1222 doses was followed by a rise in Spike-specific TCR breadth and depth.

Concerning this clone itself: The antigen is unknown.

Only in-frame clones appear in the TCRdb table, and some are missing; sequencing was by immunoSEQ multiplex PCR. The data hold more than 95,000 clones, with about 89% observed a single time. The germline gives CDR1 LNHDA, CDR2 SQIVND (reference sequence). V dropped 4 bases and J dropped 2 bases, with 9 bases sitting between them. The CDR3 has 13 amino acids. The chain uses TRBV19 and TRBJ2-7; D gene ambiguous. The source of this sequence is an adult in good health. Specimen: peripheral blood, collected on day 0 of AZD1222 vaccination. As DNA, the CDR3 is TGTGCCAGTAGTAAGGACCTCGCCTACGAGCAGTACTTC. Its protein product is CASSKDLAYEQYF.